One and the same sample provided the 21 T cell receptor beta chains below, sequenced in a study of beta chain features in type 1 diabetes. Study-level findings and limits: In every one of the four CD4+ subsets, TCRB CDR3s were moderately but significantly shorter in Type 1 diabetes patients.

These receptors' targets are unknown. The entirety of the isolated RNA underwent reverse transcription, so expressed TCRB transcripts were sequenced. The repertoire was sequenced with immunoSEQ multiplex PCR; TCRdb's copy has only in-frame clones and lacks some. The data show about 180,000 clones, approximately 8.4% seen once. The sequenced sample consisted of central memory CD4+ T cells from blood. All receptors derive from a man aged 18 to 35 with type 1 diabetes.

This clone was seen a few times. Here the CDR3 DNA reads TGTGCCAGCAGCCCCGACAGGGGTCAAGGGGAAGCTTTCTTT. It translates to CASSPDRGQGEAFF. The chain couples TRBV7-9 to TRBJ1-1; 8 bases line up with TRBD1. The CDR3 spans 14 residues. V was pared by 5 bases and J by 8 bases, with 10 bases of the junction left unmatched. Germline V lookup: CDR1 SEHNR, CDR2 FQNEAQ (reference sequence).

CDR3 DNA: TGTGCCAGCAGCGGAACTAGCGCGAACTGCAATGAGCAGTTCTTC. It translates to CASSGTSANCNEQFF. This rearrangement joins TRBV21-1 to TRBJ2-1; the table's D call of TRBD2 was not tested on the DNA. TRBV21-1 is annotated as a pseudogene. This CDR3 spans 15 amino acids.

This clone was detected once. The CDR3 loop is CASTPSFGRERTQYF. The CDR3 nucleotides are TGTGCCAGCACCCCCTCTTTCGGGAGGGAGCGGACGCAGTATTTT. This sequence joins TRBV9 and TRBJ2-3; 8 bases map to TRBD2. Germline V lookup: CDR1 SGDLS, CDR2 YYNGEE. The CDR3 is 15 residues long. With V trimmed by 6 bases and J by 9 bases, 15 bases remained unmatched.

The chain joins TRBV25-1 to TRBJ2-1; D unresolved. The germline V and J ends were trimmed by 7 bases and 3 bases, with 16 bases remaining between them. CDR1 and CDR2 from the germline V gene are MGHDK and SYGVNS. CDR3 length equals 15 residues. CDR3 sequence reads: CASTVPYLLYNEQFF. The CDR3 DNA reads TGTGCCAGCACGGTCCCTTACCTACTCTACAATGAGCAGTTCTTC.

This clone came up a few times. The chain recombines TRBV20-1 with TRBJ2-1; 7 bases are shared with TRBD2. CDR1 DFQATT and CDR2 SNEGSKA come from the germline V gene (reference sequence). The CDR3 runs 11 residues. J was trimmed by 8 bases and V by 4 bases; bases with no gene match: 2. The CDR3 DNA is TGCAGTGCTAAAGGGAGGGATGAGCAGTTCTTC. This encodes CSAKGRDEQFF.

This clone appeared a few times. V and J are TRBV7-2 and TRBJ2-3; D possibly corresponds to TRBD1 (5 bases). In germline, CDR1 is SGHTA, CDR2 FQGNSA. V was clipped by 5 bases and J by 2 bases, with 11 bases between them. The CDR3 is 14 residues long. CDR3: CASSLLGVTDTQYF. CDR3 in DNA: TGTGCCAGCAGCCTCTTAGGGGTCACAGATACGCAGTATTTT.

Regarding this clone: Other DNA variants within this sample encode the same CDR3. The rearrangement joins TRBV4-3 to TRBJ1-2, with a weak D call TRBD1 (6 bases). CDR1 LGHNA and CDR2 YSLEER come from the germline V gene. The CDR3 has 16 residues. V was trimmed by 0 bases and J by 2 bases, leaving 13 bases between them. The CDR3: CASSQDGRGANYGYTF. DNA for the CDR3: TGCGCCAGCAGCCAAGACGGCCGGGGGGCCAACTATGGCTACACCTTC.

In its sample, this clone was seen a few times. The V gene is TRBV27, the J gene TRBJ2-5, with TRBD2 as a possible D gene (6 bases). Trimming left V 6 bases short and J 2 bases short, with 10 bases between. The CDR3 loop spans 13 amino acids. Germline CDR1 MNHEY, CDR2 SMNVEV (reference sequence). CDR3 amino acids: CASSLRGQETQYF. The CDR3 DNA sequence: TGTGCCAGCAGCCTCCGGGGGCAAGAGACCCAGTACTTC.

A few counts support this clone. The chain couples TRBV10-3 to TRBJ2-1, with TRBD2 matching over 11 bases. Unmatched junction bases numbered 10, after V lost 8 bases and J lost 1 base. Per germline, CDR1 ENHRY and CDR2 SYGVKD. This CDR3 is 17 amino acids long. CDR3 amino acids: CAISLAGGFGSYNEQFF. CDR3 DNA: TGTGCCATCTCCCTAGCGGGGGGCTTCGGGTCCTACAATGAGCAGTTCTTC.

This clone has just a few counts. The genes are TRBV4-2 and TRBJ2-7, with TRBD2 matching 10 bases. The germline CDR1 and CDR2 sequences are LGHNA and YNFKEQ. V gave up 5 bases and J gave up 4 bases; unmatched junction bases: 8. The CDR3 totals 15 residues. The CDR3: CASSALAGDLYEQYF. The CDR3 DNA reads as TGTGCCAGCAGCGCTCTAGCGGGGGACTTATACGAGCAGTACTTC.

This clone was found a few times. V is TRBV18 and J is TRBJ2-7, with 8 bases that match TRBD1. CDR1 is KGHSH, CDR2 LQKENI, per germline. Germline trimming cut 3 bases from V and 2 bases from J; bases unmatched to any gene: 9. This CDR3 is 16 amino acids long. The CDR3 bases are TGTGCCAGCTCACCGACGGCGGACAGGGTAACCTACGAGCAGTACTTC. Amino acid sequence: CASSPTADRVTYEQYF. Based on the CDR3 plus reference TRBV18 and TRBJ2-7, the full variable domain is NAGVMQNPRHLVRRRGQEARLRCSPMKGHSHVYWYRQLPEEGLKFMVYLQKENIIDESGMPKERFSAEFPKEGPSILRIQQVVRGDSAAYFCASSPTADRVTYEQYFGPGTRLTVT.

This chain joins TRBV5-6 and TRBJ2-3, with D uncertain. V lost 0 bases and J lost 5, with 13 bases in between. The CDR3 runs to 15 residues. Germline loops: CDR1 SGHDT, CDR2 YYEEEE. This CDR3 reads CASSLVLRPKDTQYF. The CDR3 DNA is TGTGCCAGCAGCTTGGTACTCCGCCCGAAAGATACGCAGTATTTT.

This chain connects TRBV5-1 to TRBJ2-7; the match to TRBD1 covers 7 bases. The germline CDR1 and CDR2 sequences are SGHRS and YFSETQ. V dropped 2 bases and J dropped 1; count of bases not matched to a gene: 6. The CDR3 is made up of 15 amino acids. The CDR3 protein is CASSLGQAWSYEQYF. The CDR3 region has the DNA TGCGCCAGCAGCTTAGGACAGGCATGGTCCTACGAGCAGTACTTC.

V gene TRBV6-5 combines with J gene TRBJ2-7, with D possibly TRBD2 on 5 matching bases. CDR1 and CDR2 from the germline V gene are MNHEY and SVGAGI. Trimming shortened V by 8 bases and J by 7 bases, and 18 bases separated the two germline ends. The CDR3 sequence is 13 residues long. The CDR3 is CASRQGQRGEQYF. The CDR3 DNA follows: TGTGCCAGCCGCCAAGGCCAACGGGGTGAGCAGTACTTC.

V usage is TRBV21-1 and J usage is TRBJ2-7; the table assigns TRBD2, which was not confirmed against the DNA. TRBV21-1 is noted as a pseudogene. There are 15 residues in the CDR3. Written as DNA, the CDR3 is TGTGCCAGCAGCCAGGGACTAGCGGGAGTATACGAGCAGTACTTC. This translates into CASSQGLAGVYEQYF.

A few counts support this clone. The chain employs TRBV18 and TRBJ1-5, with a possible D match to TRBD1 (5 bases). V was pared by 3 bases and J by 6 bases, with 15 bases between. CDR3 length: 15 amino acids. The germline CDR1 and CDR2 sequences are KGHSH and LQKENI. This CDR3 is CASSPPGPRVQPQHF. The DNA of the CDR3 is TGTGCCAGCTCACCCCCAGGGCCCCGGGTTCAGCCCCAGCATTTT.

This clone was detected many times. This chain links TRBV4-3 with TRBJ1-2; D is ambiguous. From germline, CDR1 is LGHNA and CDR2 YSLEER. The germline V and J ends were trimmed by 0 bases and 0 bases, with 11 bases remaining between them. The CDR3 covers 16 residues. The CDR3 region is CASSQDYRSSNYGYTF. CDR3 coding DNA: TGCGCCAGCAGCCAAGATTATCGGTCCTCTAACTATGGCTACACCTTC.

This clone was seen more than once but under ten times. The chain uses TRBV27 and TRBJ2-1; 7 nucleotides align to TRBD1. The CDR3 extends over 14 amino acids. The V segment lost 3 bases and the J segment 7 bases; nucleotides outside the gene matches: 6. In germline, CDR1 is MNHEY, CDR2 SMNVEV (reference sequence). CDR3 in amino acids: CASSFDRVGNEQFF. The CDR3 nucleotides read TGTGCCAGCAGTTTCGACAGGGTCGGGAATGAGCAGTTCTTC.

This clone was recorded a few times. The J gene is TRBJ1-4, the V gene TRBV29-1; 7 bases map to TRBD1. Per germline, CDR1 SQVTM and CDR2 ANQGSEA. J gave up 11 bases and V 4 bases, and 7 bases lay outside the gene matches. The CDR3 consists of 12 residues. The CDR3 nucleotides read TGCAGCGTTGGGGACCCAGGGGGTAAACTGTTTTTT. This sequence encodes CSVGDPGGKLFF.

This clone was detected only a few times. J is TRBJ1-1 and V is TRBV18; a possible D gene is TRBD1 (5 bases). Germline V lookup: CDR1 KGHSH, CDR2 LQKENI. V was cut by 4 bases and J by 1 base, with 10 bases left in between. This CDR3 spans 14 amino acids. The CDR3: CASSQGTPNTEAFF. In DNA, the CDR3 is TGTGCCAGCTCACAGGGGACTCCGAACACTGAAGCTTTCTTT.

There are many counts of this clone. The CDR3, as DNA: TGTGCCAGCAGCTTATATGCCCTAGCGGGAGATACGCAGTATTTT. Translated: CASSLYALAGDTQYF. V gene TRBV7-2 combines with J gene TRBJ2-3, with 8 bases that match TRBD2. The germline V gene encodes CDR1 SGHTA and CDR2 FQGNSA. The CDR3 consists of 15 residues. V lost 2 bases and J lost 5; bases outside the gene matches: 6. Full variable domain (remainder filled in from reference TRBV7-2 and TRBJ2-3): GAGVSQSPSNKVTEKGKDVELRCDPISGHTALYWYRQSLGQGLEFLIYFQGNSAPDKSGLPSDRFSAERTGGSVSTLTIQRTQQEDSAVYLCASSLYALAGDTQYFGPGTRLTVL.